The subject of this entry is one T cell receptor beta chain. Its matching antigen is unknown. These data belong to a study of T-cell memory formation after mild COVID-19. Study-wide background: TCR clustering was largely donor specific.

TCRdb independently ran MiXCR on the 5' RACE reads; one entry per CDR3 protein. This sample carries a few hundred thousand distinct CDR3 sequences, roughly a tenth of them seen once, and the ten largest clones take roughly 21%. The CDR3 length is 17 residues. Germline-derived CDR1 and CDR2 are SGHAT and FQNNGV. V trimming: 4 bases; J trimming: 3 bases; junction bases outside the gene matches: 10. Study observations and caveats: Mostly located in CM and EM were contracting CD4+ clones, with contracting CD8+ clones located in EMRA. Pre-infection memory held some responding clones, suggesting pre-existing cross-reactive T cells responded.

The sequence came from a man younger than 30 who had mild COVID-19 (a few samples of this study predate the infection). Cell type and time point are not known. The chain employs TRBV11-2 and TRBJ2-1; 9 bases are shared with TRBD2. The sequencing sample was made of PBMCs or a T cell subset sorted from them (not recorded which). The CDR3 nucleotides are TGTGCCAGCAGCTCGCAGCCTAGCGGGGCTTACTACAATGAGCAGTTCTTC. The encoded protein is CASSSQPSGAYYNEQFF. The full variable domain, its missing parts supplied by reference TRBV11-2 and TRBJ2-1, is EAGVAQSPRYKIIEKRQSVAFWCNPISGHATLYWYQQILGQGPKLLIQFQNNGVVDDSQLPKDRFSAERLKGVDSTLKIQPAKLEDSAVYLCASSSQPSGAYYNEQFFGPGTRLTVL.